Listed here are 32 T cell receptor beta chains from one sample, sequenced in a study of blood T cell repertoires in COVID-19. Assay used: immunoSEQ multiplex PCR; TCRdb lists only in-frame clones, some missing. The sample includes more than 200,000 clones, about 85% of them seen just once. The sample taken for sequencing was peripheral blood. The receptor set was obtained from a woman in her 50s with COVID-19, enrolled during active disease.

The CDR3 coding sequence is TGTGCCAGCAGCCTCCCGCCGAGGACAGGGGGTGGCACAGATACGCAGTATTTT. Amino acid sequence: CASSLPPRTGGGTDTQYF. This chain uses TRBV11-2 with TRBJ2-3; 10 bases agree with TRBD1. This CDR3 is built from 18 residues. CDR1 is SGHAT and CDR2 is FQNNGV in the germline V gene. The V gene end was trimmed by 5 bases and the J gene end by 1 base; junction bases not matched to a gene: 12.

The V call is TRBV6-2 or TRBV6-3, the J call TRBJ2-3; 8 bases align to TRBD2. Unmatched junction bases numbered 12, after V lost 6 bases and J lost 4 bases. This CDR3 is 16 amino acids long. Germline lookup yields CDR1 MNHEY and CDR2 SVGEGT. The CDR3 DNA follows: TGTGCCAGCAGCCCGAACCCCAGGACTAGCCCAGATACGCAGTATTTT. This codes for CASSPNPRTSPDTQYF.

This rearrangement joins TRBV12-5 to TRBJ2-1; possible D gene TRBD1, 6 bases. Germline-derived CDR1 and CDR2 are LGHNT and FRNRAP. Trimming left V 0 bases short and J 9 bases short, with 15 bases between. The length of the CDR3 is 15 residues. The CDR3 bases are TGTGCTAGTGGTTTGGTACGAGGGGGATTGGGTGAGCAGTTCTTC. As protein: CASGLVRGGLGEQFF.

The chain links TRBV19 to TRBJ2-7; 7 positions agree with TRBD1. CDR3 length equals 12 residues. Germline CDR1 and CDR2: LNHDA and SQIVND (reference sequence). V gave up 6 bases and J gave up 7 bases; unmatched junction bases: 6. CDR3 in amino acids: CASSRTGEEQYF. In DNA, the CDR3 is TGTGCCAGTAGCAGGACAGGCGAGGAGCAGTACTTC.

The chain has TRBV5-1 and TRBJ2-2; 7 nucleotides agree with TRBD1. The CDR3 extends over 17 amino acids. The ends lost 3 bases at V and 4 bases at J; junction bases unmatched: 12. The germline V gene has CDR1 SGHRS and CDR2 YFSETQ. The CDR3 region has the DNA TGCGCCAGCAGCTCCGCTGGTCGGGCAGGGGGCACCGGGGAGCTGTTTTTT. It specifies CASSSAGRAGGTGELFF.

CDR3 residues: CASRQGGSSYEQYV. CDR3 nucleotides: TGTGCCAGCAGGCAGGGGGGAAGCTCCTACGAGCAGTACGTC. The rearrangement joins TRBV6-5 to TRBJ2-7, with a tentative D call TRBD1 (7 bases). This CDR3 spans 14 amino acids. Germline V gene lookup returns CDR1 MNHEY and CDR2 SVGAGI. Trimming stripped 6 bases from V and 0 bases from J, with 12 bases between.

The rearrangement joins TRBV9 to TRBJ2-7, with 7 bases lining up with TRBD1. After removal of 6 bases from V and 0 bases from J, the junction contained 15 bases not matched to a gene. This CDR3 contains 17 residues. Germline assignment: CDR1 SGDLS and CDR2 YYNGEE. CDR3 in DNA: TGTGCCAGCATATGTATAGGGACAGCCGATCGCTCCTACGAGCAGTACGTC. It yields the protein CASICIGTADRSYEQYV.

A single count supports this clone. A read error may produce the germline difference seen at one junction end. This rearrangement joins TRBV7-2 to TRBJ1-2; TRBD1 aligns across 7 bases. This CDR3 contains 12 residues. The V gene's germline CDR1 is SGHTA and CDR2 FQGNSA. CDR3: CASSLTGDQNLF. Written as DNA, the CDR3 is TGTGCCAGCAGCTTAACAGGGGACCAGAACCTCTTC.

The chain uses TRBV12-5 and TRBJ1-2; 8 bases agree with TRBD1. Germline CDR1 is LGHNT and CDR2 is FRNRAP. CDR3 length: 13 amino acids. Trimming took 7 bases from V and 5 from J; bases not matched to a gene: 6. The DNA for the CDR3 is TGTGCTAGTGAGGGGGACAGGACTTATGGCTACACCTTC. Protein product: CASEGDRTYGYTF. Full variable domain (remainder filled in from reference TRBV12-5 and TRBJ1-2): DARVTQTPRHKVTEMGQEVTMRCQPILGHNTVFWYRQTMMQGLELLAYFRNRAPLDDSGMPKDRFSAEMPDATLATLKIQPSEPRDSAVYFCASEGDRTYGYTFGSGTRLTVV.

V is TRBV6-6 and J is TRBJ2-1; tentatively, D is TRBD1 (6 bases). This CDR3 is built from 13 residues. Trimming pared 8 bases from V and 5 bases from J, leaving 13 bases between. The germline CDR1 and CDR2 sequences are MNHNY and SVGAGI (reference sequence). CDR3 nucleotide sequence: TGTGCCAGCCAGGGGTTTCGGAACAATGAGCAGTTCTTC. It yields the protein CASQGFRNNEQFF.

CDR3 nucleotides: TGTGCCAGCAGCCAAGGCTGGGGGCGTAAAATTTCTGGGGCCAACGTCCTGACTTTC. This translates into CASSQGWGRKISGANVLTF. The chain links TRBV3-1 (or the pseudogene TRBV3-2) to TRBJ2-6; TRBD1 is a possible D gene (6 bases). The CDR3 loop spans 19 amino acids. The germline V gene has CDR1 LGHDT and CDR2 YNNKEL (reference sequence). Trimming took 1 base from V and 1 from J, leaving 17 bases between them.

The rearrangement uses TRBV5-1 and TRBJ2-1; D might be TRBD2 (5 bases). The CDR3 is 15 residues long. Trimming shortened V by 3 bases and J by 2 bases, and 12 bases separated the two germline ends. The germline V gene encodes CDR1 SGHRS and CDR2 YFSETQ. CDR3 sequence: CASSSGVGTYNEQFF. CDR3 DNA sequence: TGCGCCAGCAGCTCCGGGGTAGGCACCTACAATGAGCAGTTCTTC.

The chain recombines TRBV3-1 (or the pseudogene TRBV3-2) with TRBJ1-3; a weak D match, TRBD1 (5 bases). Germline-derived CDR1 and CDR2 are LGHDT and YNNKEL (reference sequence). V shed 4 bases and J shed 2 bases, with 9 bases lying between them. The CDR3 has 14 amino acids. The CDR3 protein is CASSRQWTGNTIYF. The CDR3, as DNA: TGTGCCAGCAGCCGACAGTGGACTGGAAACACCATATATTTT.

The gene calls are TRBV7-8 and TRBJ1-5; a weak D match, TRBD1 (5 bases). In germline, CDR1 is SGHVS, CDR2 FQNEAQ. CDR3 length: 14 residues. The germline V and J ends were trimmed by 6 bases and 4 bases, with 13 bases remaining between them. CDR3 sequence: CASRDRGFNQPQHF. CDR3 DNA sequence: TGTGCCAGCAGGGATAGGGGCTTTAATCAGCCCCAGCATTTT. Supplemented by reference TRBV7-8 and TRBJ1-5, the full variable domain reads GAGVSQSPRYKVAKRGQDVALRCDPISGHVSLFWYQQALGQGPEFLTYFQNEAQLDKSGLPSDRFFAERPEGSVSTLKIQRTQQEDSAVYLCASRDRGFNQPQHFGDGTRLSIL.

This chain joins TRBV7-2 and TRBJ2-1; no definite D call. Germline assignment: CDR1 SGHTA and CDR2 FQGNSA. V was clipped by 0 bases and J by 0 bases, with 9 bases between them. CDR3 length: 16 residues. Here the CDR3 DNA reads TGTGCCAGCAGCTTAGCCCCCGGTAGCTCCTACAATGAGCAGTTCTTC. Protein sequence: CASSLAPGSSYNEQFF.

This clone was observed once. The V call is TRBV27, the J call TRBJ1-1, with D unresolved. This CDR3 region has 14 residues. The germline V gene encodes CDR1 MNHEY and CDR2 SMNVEV (reference sequence). V lost 2 bases and J 5 bases, leaving 12 bases between the germline ends. The CDR3 loop reads CASSLTSRKTEAFF. The CDR3 nucleotides are TGTGCCAGCAGTTTAACGTCGCGGAAGACTGAAGCTTTCTTT.

This chain joins TRBV5-1 and TRBJ1-1, with D possibly matching TRBD1 (6 bases). V gave up 3 bases and J gave up 5 bases, with 8 bases separating them. The germline V gene encodes CDR1 SGHRS and CDR2 YFSETQ. This CDR3 is 12 amino acids long. CDR3: CASSSGETEAFF. In DNA form, the CDR3 reads TGCGCCAGCAGCTCAGGGGAGACTGAAGCTTTCTTT.

V is TRBV4-3 and J is TRBJ1-6; D call uncertain. This CDR3 is 13 amino acids long. The germline gives CDR1 LGHNA, CDR2 YSLEER. V dropped 4 bases and J dropped 6 bases, with 7 bases sitting between them. The CDR3 DNA follows: TGCGCCAGCAGCCGGGAGAGTAATTCACCCCTCCACTTT. This codes for CASSRESNSPLHF.

This chain uses TRBV19 with TRBJ2-1; 9 positions agree with TRBD2. Germline values: CDR1 LNHDA, CDR2 SQIVND (reference sequence). Trimming took 4 bases from V and 15 from J; bases not matched to a gene: 16. The CDR3 covers 15 residues. DNA of the CDR3: TGTGCCAGTAGTAAAAGGACTAGCGCACCCTTTTTGGGGTTCTTC. Its protein is CASSKRTSAPFLGFF.

Only one count was recorded for this clone. The chain is built from TRBV5-1 and TRBJ2-1, with a possible D match to TRBD1 (6 bases). The ends were cut back, 0 bases at V and 7 bases at J, with 14 bases in the middle. The CDR3 contains 15 residues. Germline V gene lookup returns CDR1 SGHRS and CDR2 YFSETQ. CDR3 region: CASSLVAGAWNEQFF. CDR3 sequence (DNA): TGCGCCAGCAGCTTGGTGGCAGGGGCTTGGAATGAGCAGTTCTTC.

In its sample, this clone was seen a few times. V gene TRBV19 combines with J gene TRBJ2-1, with 8 bases matching TRBD2. This CDR3 spans 18 amino acids. V was clipped by 3 bases and J by 0 bases; unmatched bases: 10. The germline V gene has CDR1 LNHDA and CDR2 SQIVND (reference sequence). CDR3 in amino acids: CASSMRSGGFSSYNEQFF. The CDR3 nucleotides are TGTGCCAGTAGTATGAGGAGCGGGGGTTTTAGCTCCTACAATGAGCAGTTCTTC.

This chain joins TRBV28 and TRBJ2-7, with D possibly being TRBD2 (6 bases). The CDR3 has 14 residues. V lost 5 bases to trimming and J lost 4 bases, with 15 bases between them. Germline lookup yields CDR1 MDHEN and CDR2 SYDVKM. The CDR3 DNA reads TGTGCCAGCAGTCCGGGACTCAAGGGTTACGAGCAGTACGTC. It codes for CASSPGLKGYEQYV.

The chain employs TRBV11-2 and TRBJ1-1, with no clear D. The CDR3 is 15 amino acids. Germline values: CDR1 SGHAT, CDR2 FQNNGV. Trimming pared 5 bases from V and 5 bases from J, leaving 18 bases between. The CDR3 loop is CASSPNSVAGTEAFF. For the CDR3, the DNA is TGTGCCAGCAGCCCTAATTCGGTCGCGGGAACTGAAGCTTTCTTT. Drawing the rest from reference TRBV11-2 and TRBJ1-1, the complete variable domain is EAGVAQSPRYKIIEKRQSVAFWCNPISGHATLYWYQQILGQGPKLLIQFQNNGVVDDSQLPKDRFSAERLKGVDSTLKIQPAKLEDSAVYLCASSPNSVAGTEAFFGQGTRLTVV.

J is TRBJ1-1 and V is TRBV3-1 (or the pseudogene TRBV3-2); unclear D gene. Germline CDR1 and CDR2: LGHDT and YNNKEL (reference sequence). This CDR3 is 19 amino acids long. V shed 2 bases and J shed 0 bases, with 22 bases lying between them. The CDR3 here is CASSQRCRGNPILNTEAFF. CDR3 in DNA: TGTGCCAGCAGCCAAAGATGTCGCGGTAACCCCATATTGAACACTGAAGCTTTCTTT.

The gene calls are TRBV20-1 and TRBJ2-2; 8 nucleotides agree with TRBD1. This CDR3 contains 15 residues. The V segment lost 3 bases and the J segment 4 bases; nucleotides outside the gene matches: 7. Germline V gives CDR1 DFQATT, CDR2 SNEGSKA (reference sequence). Here the CDR3 reads CSASRPDRATGELFF. DNA for the CDR3: TGCAGTGCTAGTAGACCGGACAGGGCCACCGGGGAGCTGTTTTTT.

The chain joins TRBV11-3 to TRBJ2-2; TRBD1 is a possible D gene (6 bases). The germline V gene encodes CDR1 SGHNT and CDR2 YENEEA. CDR3 length: 13 amino acids. Trimming shortened V by 5 bases and J by 5 bases, and 9 bases separated the two germline ends. The CDR3 DNA reads TGTGCCAGCAGCCGACAGGAGACCGGGGAGCTGTTTTTT. This encodes CASSRQETGELFF.

J is TRBJ2-7 and V is TRBV25-1; D uncertain. The CDR3 runs to 12 residues. The V end lost 3 bases, the J end lost 1 base, and 4 bases lay between the germline ends. Germline lookup yields CDR1 MGHDK and CDR2 SYGVNS. The CDR3 DNA sequence: TGTGCCAGCAGTGACGGGTCCTACGAGCAGTACTTC. Its protein product is CASSDGSYEQYF.

The chain combines TRBV27 with TRBJ2-2; D perhaps matches TRBD2 (6 bases). Germline V gene sequence: CDR1 MNHEY, CDR2 SMNVEV (reference sequence). With 10 bases removed from V and 7 bases from J, the gap between germline ends came to 19 bases. There are 14 residues in the CDR3. The CDR3 loop is CATQPWIGGGELFF. The CDR3 coding sequence is TGTGCCACCCAACCCTGGATCGGGGGCGGGGAGCTGTTTTTT.

This clone was picked up many times. The chain's CDR3 is CASSIDLYTDTQYF. CDR3 nucleotide sequence: TGTGCCAGCAGCATCGACTTATACACAGATACGCAGTATTTT. The chain recombines TRBV6-4 with TRBJ2-3; D uncertain. Trimming took off 6 bases at V and 2 bases at J, with 12 bases between the two ends. The CDR3 runs to 14 residues. Looked up from germline, CDR1 is MRHNA and CDR2 is SNTAGT.

V is TRBV19 and J is TRBJ2-6, with D possibly matching TRBD2 (6 bases). The CDR3 is made up of 16 amino acids. Germline loops: CDR1 LNHDA, CDR2 SQIVND (reference sequence). With 4 bases removed from V and 0 bases from J, the gap between germline ends came to 10 bases. CDR3 nucleotides: TGTGCCAGTAGTAGCGGGGCCTACTCTGGGGCCAACGTCCTGACTTTC. Translation: CASSSGAYSGANVLTF.

The chain is built from TRBV11-2 and TRBJ2-3, with D perhaps TRBD2 (5 bases). The length of the CDR3 is 12 residues. Germline V gives CDR1 SGHAT, CDR2 FQNNGV. V lost 3 bases and J lost 8, with 9 bases in between. This CDR3 reads CASSLVRGTQYF. In DNA, the CDR3 is TGTGCCAGCAGCTTGGTACGGGGTACGCAGTATTTT.

V is TRBV27 and J is TRBJ1-2; 7 bases agree with TRBD1. The CDR3 length is 13 residues. The germline CDR1 and CDR2 sequences are MNHEY and SMNVEV (reference sequence). The V segment lost 3 bases and the J segment 4 bases; nucleotides outside the gene matches: 2. The CDR3 DNA sequence: TGTGCCAGCAGTTTGGGGACAGCCTATGGCTACACCTTC. Its protein product is CASSLGTAYGYTF.